Below, 30 T cell receptor beta chains from the same sample are listed, as sequenced in a study of shared clonotypes between healthy human individuals (TCRdb year 2020). The library was built by means of the immunoSEQ multiplex PCR assay. Held by TCRdb, this immuneACCESS table contains in-frame sequences only and omits some clones. Under half of the omission traces to an unresolved V gene where checked; the cause of the rest is unknown. Counted in this sample were hundreds of thousands of clones; about 95% of them appeared once. About 0.11% of the sample is held by the ten biggest clonotypes. CD8 naive samples were CD45RO-negative cells positively selected for CCR7, giving a CD45RA+CCR7+ population that excluded TemRA cells. The sequencing input was naive CD8+ T cells sorted from blood. Read against the paper, the sample's cell subset or site label means: CD45RA+CCR7+. Receptor source: a woman in her twenties or thirties in good health.

The chain employs TRBV7-9 and TRBJ1-1; a weak D match, TRBD1 (5 bases). The germline V gene has CDR1 SEHNR and CDR2 FQNEAQ (reference sequence). The CDR3 extends over 12 amino acids. Trimming removed 7 bases from V and 7 bases from J, with 13 bases in between. The CDR3 sequence: CASTQRDGEAFF. CDR3 nucleotide sequence: TGTGCCAGCACCCAGAGGGACGGTGAAGCTTTCTTT.

The chain combines TRBV13 with TRBJ1-5; 7 positions agree with TRBD1. This CDR3 is built from 14 residues. Germline V gene sequence: CDR1 PRHDT, CDR2 FYEKMQ (reference sequence). J was trimmed by 4 bases and V by 3 bases; bases with no gene match: 3. The CDR3 reads CASSLGQMNQPQHF. As DNA, the CDR3 is TGTGCCAGCAGCTTGGGACAGATGAATCAGCCCCAGCATTTT.

The V call is TRBV2, the J call TRBJ2-7, with a possible D match to TRBD1 (6 bases). Trimming left V 6 bases short and J 6 bases short, with 21 bases between. The CDR3 length is 15 residues. Germline V gene data show CDR1 as SNHLY and CDR2 as FYNNEI. The CDR3: CASSRGYVSSGEQYF. DNA of the CDR3: TGTGCCAGCAGCAGGGGTTACGTCAGTTCTGGCGAGCAGTACTTC.

The chain has TRBV21-1 and TRBJ2-3; the table's TRBD2 call for D was not verified on the DNA. TRBV21-1 is a pseudogene segment. This CDR3 comprises 16 residues. CDR3 sequence (DNA): TGTGCCAGCAGCTGGACCAGCGGGAGGGTCACAGATACGCAGTATTTT. It encodes CASSWTSGRVTDTQYF.

The V gene is TRBV25-1, the J gene TRBJ1-2, with TRBD1 matching over 9 bases. J lost 1 base, V lost 6 bases, and 9 bases had no gene match. CDR1 is MGHDK, CDR2 SYGVNS, per germline. The CDR3 totals 16 residues. The CDR3, as DNA: TGTGCCAGCAGCCCGAGGACAGGGGCTGTTAACTATGGCTACACCTTC. The encoded protein is CASSPRTGAVNYGYTF.

This rearrangement joins TRBV28 to TRBJ2-1; TRBD1 is a possible D gene (6 bases). From germline, CDR1 is MDHEN and CDR2 SYDVKM. CDR3 length: 15 amino acids. The germline V and J ends were trimmed by 4 bases and 7 bases, with 17 bases remaining between them. The CDR3 protein is CASSSTWTVRNEQFF. In DNA, the CDR3 is TGTGCCAGCAGTTCAACCTGGACAGTCCGGAATGAGCAGTTCTTC. The complete variable domain, with remaining parts taken from reference TRBV28 and TRBJ2-1, reads DVKVTQSSRYLVKRTGEKVFLECVQDMDHENMFWYRQDPGLGLRLIYFSYDVKMKEKGDIPEGYSVSREKKERFSLILESASTNQTSMYLCASSSTWTVRNEQFFGPGTRLTVL.

This rearrangement joins TRBV25-1 to TRBJ2-3; no clear D gene. V was shortened by 7 bases and J by 0 bases, with 11 bases between the two germline ends. CDR3 length: 14 residues. Per the germline V gene, CDR1 is MGHDK and CDR2 is SYGVNS. The CDR3 loop reads CASTTETSTDTQYF. The CDR3 nucleotides read TGTGCCAGCACCACCGAGACTAGCACAGATACGCAGTATTTT. Variable domain in full (rest from reference TRBV25-1 and TRBJ2-3): EADIYQTPRYLVIGTGKKITLECSQTMGHDKMYWYQQDPGMELHLIHYSYGVNSTEKGDLSSESTVSRIRTEHFPLTLESARPSHTSQYLCASTTETSTDTQYFGPGTRLTVL.

V usage is TRBV9 and J usage is TRBJ2-5; TRBD2 aligns across 11 bases. The V gene's germline CDR1 is SGDLS and CDR2 YYNGEE. This CDR3 has 17 residues. The V segment lost 0 bases and the J segment 4 bases; nucleotides outside the gene matches: 8. DNA for the CDR3: TGTGCCAGCAGCGTAGGTACCTCGACTAGCGGGATAGAGACCCAGTACTTC. Translation: CASSVGTSTSGIETQYF.

The chain has TRBV27 and TRBJ2-7; D is uncertain. Germline lookup yields CDR1 MNHEY and CDR2 SMNVEV (reference sequence). Between the trimmed V and J ends, which lost 2 bases and 4 bases, there was a span of 15 bases. The CDR3 totals 15 residues. Here the CDR3 reads CASSLTGTPRYEQYF. In nucleotides, the CDR3 is TGTGCCAGCAGTTTAACTGGCACCCCGAGGTACGAGCAGTACTTC.

Comment on this clone: Other DNA sequences within the sample encode an identical CDR3. The CDR3 DNA reads TGTGCCAGCAGCCCCGGCTCCTCCTACGAGCAGTACTTC. Translated: CASSPGSSYEQYF. The chain employs TRBV5-5 and TRBJ2-7; D ambiguous. Trimming left V 4 bases short and J 0 bases short, with 8 bases between. The CDR3 covers 13 residues. Germline values: CDR1 SGHKS, CDR2 YYEKEE (reference sequence). Looking up the rest from reference TRBV5-5 and TRBJ2-7 gives the full variable domain: DAGVTQSPTHLIKTRGQQVTLRCSPISGHKSVSWYQQVLGQGPQFIFQYYEKEERGRGNFPDRFSARQFPNYSSELNVNALLLGDSALYLCASSPGSSYEQYFGPGTRLTVT.

J is TRBJ2-7 and V is TRBV29-1; 7 nucleotides match TRBD1. Germline CDR1 reads SQVTM; CDR2 reads ANQGSEA. The trim removed 6 bases at V and 3 bases at J, leaving 8 bases unmatched. The CDR3 totals 13 residues. CDR3 amino acids: CSVQDRRSYEQYF. The CDR3 coding sequence is TGCAGCGTGCAGGACAGGAGAAGCTACGAGCAGTACTTC.

V is TRBV7-8 and J is TRBJ2-3, with 7 bases that match TRBD2. The CDR3 is made up of 15 amino acids. Germline V gene data show CDR1 as SGHVS and CDR2 as FQNEAQ. The J segment lost 7 bases and the V segment lost 2 bases, leaving 9 bases of the junction unmatched. The CDR3, as DNA: TGTGCCAGCAGCTTACGGGGCGGGAGCGGGAATACGCAGTATTTT. It specifies CASSLRGGSGNTQYF.

This sequence joins TRBV28 and TRBJ2-7; the D gene is possibly TRBD2 (6 bases). Germline V CDR1 and CDR2: MDHEN, SYDVKM. CDR3 size: 14 residues. V lost 3 bases to trimming and J lost 2 bases, with 11 bases between them. DNA of the CDR3: TGTGCCAGCAGTTTCCCTAGCGTACCCTACGAGCAGTACTTC. Its translation: CASSFPSVPYEQYF.

The chain joins TRBV4-1 to TRBJ2-7; 7 bases map to TRBD1. V trimming: 3 bases; J trimming: 2 bases; junction bases outside the gene matches: 4. CDR3 length: 14 residues. Germline V gene data show CDR1 as MGHRA and CDR2 as YSYEKL. The CDR3 bases are TGCGCCAGCAGCCACTCACAGGGGCCCTACGAGCAGTACTTC. Translation gives CASSHSQGPYEQYF.

The chain joins TRBV28 to TRBJ2-5; D uncertain. V shed 3 bases and J shed 5 bases, with 10 bases lying between them. Germline loops: CDR1 MDHEN, CDR2 SYDVKM. CDR3 length: 13 amino acids. The CDR3 nucleotides read TGTGCCAGCAGTTTTTCTGGGTCGGAGACCCAGTACTTC. It specifies CASSFSGSETQYF.

The rearrangement uses TRBV7-6 and TRBJ2-1; 13 bases are a match to TRBD2. The CDR3 extends over 17 amino acids. V shed 0 bases, J shed 7 bases, and the junction held 6 bases outside the gene matches. Germline assignment: CDR1 SGHVS and CDR2 FNYEAQ. CDR3 sequence reads: CASSLAWGLAGINEQFF. CDR3 DNA sequence: TGTGCCAGCAGCTTAGCGTGGGGACTAGCGGGAATTAATGAGCAGTTCTTC. The full variable domain, with the rest looked up from reference TRBV7-6 and TRBJ2-1, is GAGVSQSPRYKVTKRGQDVALRCDPISGHVSLYWYRQALGQGPEFLTYFNYEAQQDKSGLPNDRFSAERPEGSISTLTIQRTEQRDSAMYRCASSLAWGLAGINEQFFGPGTRLTVL.

The chain employs TRBV28 and TRBJ2-5; unclear D gene. The CDR3 has 14 residues. Looked up from germline, CDR1 is MDHEN and CDR2 is SYDVKM. Trimming took off 0 bases at V and 4 bases at J, with 9 bases between the two ends. CDR3: CASSLWAKTETQYF. DNA for the CDR3: TGTGCCAGCAGTTTATGGGCCAAAACAGAGACCCAGTACTTC.

V and J are TRBV19 and TRBJ2-2, with D possibly matching TRBD1 (7 bases). The CDR3 covers 16 residues. Germline values: CDR1 LNHDA, CDR2 SQIVND (reference sequence). Trimming took off 3 bases at V and 4 bases at J, with 15 bases between the two ends. CDR3 bases: TGTGCCAGTAGTATTAGAGGGCAGGGGGGCACCGGGGAGCTGTTTTTT. Translating it yields CASSIRGQGGTGELFF.

The chain links TRBV20-1 to TRBJ2-7, with D unresolved. The CDR3 loop spans 10 amino acids. V lost 6 bases, J lost 3 bases, and 6 bases lay in between. Germline CDR1 reads DFQATT; CDR2 reads SNEGSKA (reference sequence). The DNA of the CDR3 is TGCAGTGCCAACTTCTACGAGCAGTACTTC. The encoded protein is CSANFYEQYF.

The V call is TRBV6-1, the J call TRBJ1-1, with D tentatively TRBD1 (5 bases). V dropped 7 bases and J dropped 0 bases, with 9 bases sitting between them. This CDR3 spans 13 amino acids. The germline CDR1 and CDR2 sequences are MNHNS and SASEGT. CDR3 nucleotide sequence: TGTGCCAGCAAAGAGGACATGAACACTGAAGCTTTCTTT. It translates to CASKEDMNTEAFF.

The chain recombines TRBV21-1 with TRBJ1-3. TRBV21-1 is deemed a pseudogene. The CDR3 covers 15 residues. This CDR3 is CASRKAGGSGNTIYF. DNA for the CDR3: TGTGCCAGCAGGAAAGCTGGGGGCTCTGGAAACACCATATATTTT.

The J gene is TRBJ2-3, the V gene TRBV5-4, with D hard to call. The CDR3 runs to 14 residues. Germline loops: CDR1 SGHNT, CDR2 YYREEE (reference sequence). V was shortened by 2 bases and J by 0 bases, with 7 bases between the two germline ends. CDR3 sequence (DNA): TGTGCCAGCAGCTTTATGGGTAGCACAGATACGCAGTATTTT. Protein: CASSFMGSTDTQYF.

V and J are TRBV5-1 and TRBJ2-5; D remains unclear. The V gene lost 0 bases and the J gene lost 7 bases, with 13 bases spanning the gap. Germline loops: CDR1 SGHRS, CDR2 YFSETQ. The CDR3 consists of 14 residues. The CDR3 sequence is CASSLEARRGTQYF. CDR3 bases: TGCGCCAGCAGCTTGGAGGCTAGACGTGGGACCCAGTACTTC.

The chain carries TRBV28 and TRBJ1-5; D gene unclear. The CDR3 consists of 15 residues. V lost 5 bases to trimming and J lost 1 base, with 12 bases between them. The germline V gene has CDR1 MDHEN and CDR2 SYDVKM. The CDR3 DNA reads as TGTGCCAGCAGTCCCCTTGGACTGAGCAATCAGCCCCAGCATTTT. Protein: CASSPLGLSNQPQHF.

The chain couples TRBV13 to TRBJ1-1; 9 nucleotides match TRBD1. The V gene's germline CDR1 is PRHDT and CDR2 FYEKMQ (reference sequence). J was trimmed by 6 bases and V by 5 bases; bases with no gene match: 13. The length of the CDR3 is 16 residues. The CDR3 nucleotides are TGTGCCAGCAGCGCAACGCCCGGGACAGGGTTCCCTGAAGCTTTCTTT. Its translation: CASSATPGTGFPEAFF.

The gene calls are TRBV27 and TRBJ2-7, with TRBD2 matching over 7 bases. CDR1 is MNHEY, CDR2 SMNVEV, per germline (reference sequence). CDR3 size: 14 residues. Trimming took 4 bases from V and 2 from J; bases not matched to a gene: 5. For the CDR3, the DNA is TGTGCCAGCAGTTCCCGACTAGCCCCCTACGAGCAGTACTTC. This gives the protein CASSSRLAPYEQYF.

The chain combines TRBV5-1 with TRBJ2-5; the match to TRBD2 covers 10 bases. The J call is doubtful: the DNA matches TRBJ2-7 better. Germline V gene sequence: CDR1 SGHRS, CDR2 YFSETQ. This CDR3 comprises 13 residues. The DNA of the CDR3 is TGCGCCAGCAGCCTGACTAGCGGGTACGAGCAGTACTTC. It codes for CASSLTSGYEQYF.

The V and J genes are TRBV14 and TRBJ1-6; D is uncertain. There are 13 residues in the CDR3. Germline CDR1 and CDR2: SGHDN and FVKESK. The V end was cut by 1 base, the J end by 9 bases, with 7 bases between. The CDR3 sequence is CASSQAYSSPLHF. In nucleotides, the CDR3 is TGTGCCAGCAGCCAAGCATACAGTTCACCCCTCCACTTT.

The rearrangement joins TRBV27 to TRBJ2-1, with no clear D. Germline values: CDR1 MNHEY, CDR2 SMNVEV (reference sequence). This CDR3 is 13 amino acids long. Trimming took 7 bases from V and 4 from J, leaving 11 bases between them. The CDR3 nucleotides read TGTGCCAGCACCCCAACACAATACAATGAGCAGTTCTTC. As protein: CASTPTQYNEQFF.

A word on this clone: This CDR3 is missing its conserved last phenylalanine or tryptophan, likely due to a read error. The chain joins TRBV4-2 to TRBJ1-1; possibly TRBD1 for D (5 bases). Germline lookup yields CDR1 LGHNA and CDR2 YNFKEQ. The CDR3 covers 16 residues. Trimming took 1 base from V and 4 from J, leaving 16 bases between them. The CDR3 DNA reads as TGTGCCAGCAGCCAAGGCCGAATGACAGTGAGCACTGAAGCTTTCTCT. Translated, it gives CASSQGRMTVSTEAFS.